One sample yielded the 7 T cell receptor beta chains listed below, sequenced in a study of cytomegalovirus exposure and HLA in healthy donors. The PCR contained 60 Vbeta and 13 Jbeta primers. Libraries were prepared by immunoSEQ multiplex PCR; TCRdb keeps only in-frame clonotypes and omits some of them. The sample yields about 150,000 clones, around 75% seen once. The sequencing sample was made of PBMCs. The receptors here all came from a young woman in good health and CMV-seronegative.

The CDR3 bases are TGCGCCAGCAGCTTCGAGACCGGGACAGGGGCCAATGAGCAGTTCTTC. Translated: CASSFETGTGANEQFF. The rearrangement joins TRBV5-1 to TRBJ2-1, with 10 bases matching TRBD1. After removal of 2 bases from V and 6 bases from J, the junction contained 8 bases not matched to a gene. From germline, CDR1 is SGHRS and CDR2 YFSETQ. This CDR3 comprises 16 residues.

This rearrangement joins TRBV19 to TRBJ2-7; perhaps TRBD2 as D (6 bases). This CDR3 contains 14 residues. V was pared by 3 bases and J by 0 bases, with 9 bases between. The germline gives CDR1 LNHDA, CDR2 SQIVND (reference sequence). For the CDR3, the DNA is TGTGCCAGTAGTATCAGGAGGGGCTCCTACGAGCAGTACTTC. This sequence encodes CASSIRRGSYEQYF.

Here the CDR3 DNA reads TGTGCCAGCAGCTCCCGTAGGGACAGGATTCGCGATGAGCAGTTCTTC. Its protein product is CASSSRRDRIRDEQFF. V usage is TRBV7-8 and J usage is TRBJ2-1; 8 nucleotides line up with TRBD1. This CDR3 has 16 residues. Germline loops: CDR1 SGHVS, CDR2 FQNEAQ. Trimming at V came to 4 bases and at J to 8 bases, leaving 13 bases not matched to a gene.

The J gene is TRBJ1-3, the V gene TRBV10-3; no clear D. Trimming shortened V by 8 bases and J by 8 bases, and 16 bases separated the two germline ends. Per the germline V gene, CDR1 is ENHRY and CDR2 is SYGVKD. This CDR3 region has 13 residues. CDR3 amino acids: CAIQLGVLDTIYF. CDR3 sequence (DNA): TGTGCCATCCAACTCGGGGTGTTGGACACCATATATTTT.

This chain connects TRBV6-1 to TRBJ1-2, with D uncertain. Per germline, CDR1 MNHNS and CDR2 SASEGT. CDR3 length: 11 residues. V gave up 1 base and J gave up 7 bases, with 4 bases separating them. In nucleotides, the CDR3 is TGTGCCAGCAGTGAAGGGGCTGGCTACACCTTC. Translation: CASSEGAGYTF.

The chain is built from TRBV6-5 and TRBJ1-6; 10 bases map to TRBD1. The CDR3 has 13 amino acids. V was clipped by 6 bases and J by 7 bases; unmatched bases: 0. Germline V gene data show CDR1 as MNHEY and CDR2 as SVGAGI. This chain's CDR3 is CASRGQGNSPLHF. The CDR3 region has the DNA TGTGCCAGCAGGGGACAGGGGAATTCACCCCTCCACTTT.

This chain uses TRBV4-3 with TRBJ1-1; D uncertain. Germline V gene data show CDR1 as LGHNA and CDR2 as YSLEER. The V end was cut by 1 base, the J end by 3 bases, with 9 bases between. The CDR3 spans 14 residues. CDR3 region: CASSQGNRDTEAFF. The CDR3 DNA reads TGCGCCAGCAGCCAAGGGAACCGGGACACTGAAGCTTTCTTT.